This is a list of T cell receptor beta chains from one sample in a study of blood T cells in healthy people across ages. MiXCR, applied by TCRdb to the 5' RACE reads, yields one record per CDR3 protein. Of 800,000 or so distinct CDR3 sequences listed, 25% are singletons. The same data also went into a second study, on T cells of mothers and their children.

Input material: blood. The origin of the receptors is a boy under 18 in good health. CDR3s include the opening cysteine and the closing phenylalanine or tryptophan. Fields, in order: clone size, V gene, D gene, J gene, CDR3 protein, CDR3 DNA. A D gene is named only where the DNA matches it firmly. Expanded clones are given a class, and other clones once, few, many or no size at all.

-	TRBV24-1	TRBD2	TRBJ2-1	CATSDLPGLAGIHEQFF	TGTGCCACCAGTGACTTGCCGGGGCTAGCGGGAATCCATGAGCAGTTCTTC
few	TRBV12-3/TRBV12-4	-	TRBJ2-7	CASSPLGKPRFKSYEQYF	TGTGCCAGCAGTCCCCTCGGCAAACCCAGATTCAAGAGCTACGAGCAGTACTTC
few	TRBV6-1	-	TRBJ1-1	CASSEALGQGNTEAFF	TGTGCCAGCAGTGAAGCGCTGGGGCAGGGGAACACTGAAGCTTTCTTT
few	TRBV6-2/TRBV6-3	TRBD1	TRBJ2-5	CASGRGPETQYF	TGTGCCAGCGGCAGGGGGCCAGAGACCCAGTACTTC
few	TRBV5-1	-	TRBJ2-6	CASSPQAGANVLTF	TGCGCCAGCAGTCCGCAGGCTGGGGCCAACGTCCTGACTTTC
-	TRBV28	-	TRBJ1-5	CASSLDYSNQPQHF	TGTGCCAGCAGTTTGGATTATAGCAATCAGCCCCAGCATTTT
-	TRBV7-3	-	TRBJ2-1	CASSFGPSSYNEQFF	TGTGCCAGCAGCTTCGGGCCCAGCTCCTACAATGAGCAGTTCTTC
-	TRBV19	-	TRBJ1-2	CASSYPRNGYTF	TGTGCCAGTAGTTATCCTCGGAATGGCTACACCTTC
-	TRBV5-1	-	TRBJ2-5	CASSFSGLGRETQYF	TGCGCCAGCAGCTTCTCGGGTTTAGGAAGAGAGACCCAGTACTTC
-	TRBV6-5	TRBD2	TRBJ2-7	CASSWTTSGTYEQYF	TGTGCCAGCAGTTGGACGACTAGCGGGACCTACGAGCAGTACTTC
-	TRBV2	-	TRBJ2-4	CASSEAELLAKNIQYF	TGTGCCAGCAGTGAAGCGGAACTTCTAGCCAAAAACATTCAGTACTTC